This T cell receptor beta chain was recorded in a study of CD8 T cells in ankylosing spondylitis (dated by TCRdb to between 2016 and 2019). Study-level background: T cell receptor beta repertoires were profiled in healthy donors and ankylosing spondylitis patients so that disease-linked TCR variants could be found. The full study cohort was made up of 25 ankylosing spondylitis patients and 108 healthy donors. Peripheral blood was sampled, and synovial fluid was also collected from ankylosing spondylitis patients.

The CDR3 holds 16 amino acids from the cysteine to the phenylalanine. Of all the DNA, just the CDR3 is kept, 48 bases in frame from base 1. Unmatched junction bases come to 4, with V trimmed by 0 bases and J by 2 bases. The sequencer was an Illumina HiSeq 2500. Quantitative 5'-RACE with molecular barcodes was used to prepare TCR beta libraries. In the authors' own workflow: Disease-linked TCR variants were identified with a new computational method built on a probabilistic model of VDJ rearrangement. TCRdb's own reprocessing of the public reads used fastp at Q25 and MiXCR and kept productive beta chains. Rows are combined by CDR3 protein, so each entry shows the most common genes and DNA. V and J calls and clone size were set by TCRdb, not the authors. This sample comprises about 840,000 distinct CDR3 sequences, 10% to 15% of them detected only once. Approximately 0.51% of the sample goes to the ten largest clones.

This clonotype was detected only a few times. Its antigen is still unknown. Base qualities are not recorded, but no much larger clone differs from it by a single base. Overall study results and their limits: Significant enrichment of the disease-linked clones was reported in matched synovial fluid samples from ankylosing spondylitis patients. Some motif variants were previously reported in synovial fluid and blood of reactive arthritis patients, suggesting common disease-initiation mechanisms. The disease-linked clones had a CD8+ phenotype and were found at relatively low frequencies in peripheral blood. Blood from ankylosing spondylitis patients appeared to be characterized by a TCR beta motif composed of roughly eight highly homologous amino acid variants.

This receptor was identified in a male donor with ankylosing spondylitis. The sequence links TRBV12-3 or TRBV12-4 to TRBJ2-1; TRBD1 agrees with 7 junctional bases. Material: blood, either unsorted or a sorted T cell fraction (not recorded which). This receptor has the CDR3 CASSLAGRGPYNEQFF. The DNA is TGTGCCAGCAGTTTAGCGGGAAGGGGGCCCTACAATGAGCAGTTCTTC.